One sample yielded the 31 T cell receptor beta chains listed below, sequenced in a study of blood T cell repertoires in COVID-19. The table came from immunoSEQ multiplex PCR; TCRdb's copy has only in-frame clones and leaves some out. The sample comprises fewer than 600,000 clones, roughly 90% of which are singletons, and 1.8% rests with the top ten. Sequenced input: PBMCs or T cells enriched from blood (not recorded which). Receptor source: a woman aged 40 to 50 who had recovered from COVID-19.

The V and J genes are TRBV27 and TRBJ1-6; a weak D match, TRBD1 (6 bases). The CDR3 totals 14 residues. Germline-derived CDR1 and CDR2 are MNHEY and SMNVEV (reference sequence). V lost 7 bases and J lost 7, with 14 bases in between. The CDR3 loop is CASTQRGGNSPLHF. CDR3 coding DNA: TGTGCCAGCACTCAAAGGGGGGGCAATTCACCCCTCCACTTT.

The chain has TRBV4-1 and TRBJ2-1, with 11 bases aligning to TRBD2. The length of the CDR3 is 19 residues. Germline assignment: CDR1 MGHRA and CDR2 YSYEKL. The J segment lost 8 bases and the V segment lost 2 bases, leaving 17 bases of the junction unmatched. The CDR3: CASSQLLALAGGKGDEQFF. The CDR3 DNA is TGCGCCAGCAGCCAACTCTTGGCGCTAGCGGGAGGCAAGGGCGATGAGCAGTTCTTC.

This clone came up a few times. V usage is TRBV27 and J usage is TRBJ1-5; TRBD1 matches at 9 bases. The length of the CDR3 is 16 residues. Per germline, CDR1 MNHEY and CDR2 SMNVEV (reference sequence). V lost 5 bases to trimming and J lost 2 bases; unmatched junction nucleotides: 7. CDR3 region: CASSRWGQGGNQPQHF. The DNA of the CDR3 is TGTGCCAGCAGTCGTTGGGGACAGGGTGGCAATCAGCCCCAGCATTTT.

This chain uses TRBV3-1 (or the pseudogene TRBV3-2) with TRBJ1-2; D might be TRBD1 (6 bases). This CDR3 is built from 15 residues. The germline gives CDR1 LGHDT, CDR2 YNNKEL (reference sequence). V gave up 4 bases and J gave up 10 bases, with 22 bases separating them. In DNA form, the CDR3 reads TGTGCCAGCAGCCGAACCGGGACACTTCAGGCTCACTACACCTTC. Translation gives CASSRTGTLQAHYTF.

The V gene is TRBV5-4, the J gene TRBJ2-3; 10 bases are a match to TRBD2. Germline CDR1 and CDR2: SGHNT and YYREEE (reference sequence). This CDR3 is 15 amino acids long. Trimming cost V 4 bases and J 2 bases; bases outside gene matches: 4. CDR3 coding DNA: TGTGCCAGCAGCCGGACTAGCGGTTTCACAGATACGCAGTATTTT. It translates to CASSRTSGFTDTQYF.

In its sample, this clone was seen once. The chain is built from TRBV6-1 and TRBJ2-3, with D hard to call. V lost 3 bases and J 3 bases, leaving 7 bases between the germline ends. Germline lookup yields CDR1 MNHNS and CDR2 SASEGT. The CDR3 spans 13 residues. The CDR3 nucleotides are TGTGCCAGCAGTGAGGTTGCGACAGATACGCAGTATTTT. As protein: CASSEVATDTQYF.

This clone has more than one count but fewer than ten. The chain uses TRBV5-5 and TRBJ1-1, with TRBD1 as a possible D gene (6 bases). This CDR3 has 14 residues. Germline V gene lookup returns CDR1 SGHKS and CDR2 YYEKEE (reference sequence). V was trimmed by 0 bases and J by 5 bases, leaving 11 bases between them. The CDR3 sequence is CASSLERGGTEAFF. The CDR3 bases are TGTGCCAGCAGCTTGGAAAGAGGGGGAACTGAAGCTTTCTTT.

The chain recombines TRBV11-2 with TRBJ1-6; possible D gene TRBD1, 5 bases. The V and J ends lost 2 bases and 4 bases respectively, with 12 bases between them. Germline V gene sequence: CDR1 SGHAT, CDR2 FQNNGV. This CDR3 spans 16 amino acids. The CDR3 is CASSLPPQGYNSPLHF. CDR3 DNA: TGTGCCAGCAGCTTACCCCCGCAGGGATATAATTCACCCCTCCACTTT.

V gene TRBV11-1 combines with J gene TRBJ1-3; no definite D call. From germline, CDR1 is SGHAT and CDR2 FQDESV (reference sequence). With 7 bases removed from V and 0 bases from J, the gap between germline ends came to 13 bases. This CDR3 has 15 residues. The CDR3 loop is CASTSSLSSGNTIYF. In DNA form, the CDR3 reads TGTGCCAGCACCTCCTCTCTGAGCTCTGGAAACACCATATATTTT. Looking up the rest from reference TRBV11-1 and TRBJ1-3 gives the full variable domain: EAEVAQSPRYKITEKSQAVAFWCDPISGHATLYWYRQILGQGPELLVQFQDESVVDDSQLPKDRFSAERLKGVDSTLKIQPAELGDSAMYLCASTSSLSSGNTIYFGEGSWLTVV.

Details on this clone: Other DNA sequences from this sample encode an identical CDR3 as well. This rearrangement joins TRBV19 to TRBJ2-1; D remains ambiguous. CDR1 is LNHDA, CDR2 SQIVND, per germline (reference sequence). Trimming shortened V by 1 base and J by 7 bases, and 8 bases separated the two germline ends. The CDR3 spans 13 residues. CDR3 in amino acids: CASSIGALNEQFF. DNA of the CDR3: TGTGCCAGTAGTATAGGCGCTTTAAATGAGCAGTTCTTC. Using reference TRBV19 and TRBJ2-1 for the parts outside the CDR3, the full variable domain is DGGITQSPKYLFRKEGQNVTLSCEQNLNHDAMYWYRQDPGQGLRLIYYSQIVNDFQKGDIAEGYSVSREKKESFPLTVTSAQKNPTAFYLCASSIGALNEQFFGPGTRLTVL.

V gene TRBV7-2 combines with J gene TRBJ1-4; TRBD1 matches at 8 bases. The V segment lost 5 bases and the J segment 8 bases; nucleotides outside the gene matches: 7. Germline V gene sequence: CDR1 SGHTA, CDR2 FQGNSA. The length of the CDR3 is 14 residues. CDR3 coding DNA: TGTGCCAGCAGCCCGGACAGGGCGAGAGAAAAACTGTTTTTT. This encodes CASSPDRAREKLFF.

This clone was observed at least ten times. The chain couples TRBV7-2 to TRBJ1-1; D call uncertain. The CDR3 is 13 residues long. Germline lookup yields CDR1 SGHTA and CDR2 FQGNSA. The V end lost 9 bases, the J end lost 2 bases, and 13 bases lay between the germline ends. Written as DNA, the CDR3 is TGTGCCAGGATGGGAGGAGGTAACACTGAAGCTTTCTTT. It encodes CARMGGGNTEAFF. Full variable domain (missing parts from reference TRBV7-2 and TRBJ1-1): GAGVSQSPSNKVTEKGKDVELRCDPISGHTALYWYRQSLGQGLEFLIYFQGNSAPDKSGLPSDRFSAERTGGSVSTLTIQRTQQEDSAVYLCARMGGGNTEAFFGQGTRLTVV.

J is TRBJ1-6 and V is TRBV2; TRBD1 aligns across 7 bases. The V segment lost 7 bases and the J segment 8 bases; nucleotides outside the gene matches: 20. This CDR3 spans 18 amino acids. The germline V gene encodes CDR1 SNHLY and CDR2 FYNNEI. CDR3: CASTEILPGQGVDSPLHF. The CDR3 nucleotides read TGTGCCAGCACCGAGATCCTCCCTGGCCAGGGGGTAGATTCACCCCTCCACTTT.

This sequence joins TRBV5-1 and TRBJ1-5, with D possibly being TRBD1 (6 bases). Germline V CDR1 and CDR2: SGHRS, YFSETQ. V lost 4 bases and J lost 6, with 17 bases in between. The CDR3 is made up of 15 amino acids. CDR3 bases: TGCGCCAGCAGCCAAGGCGGGGGCGCATCTCAGCCCCAGCATTTT. Protein product: CASSQGGGASQPQHF.

The V gene is TRBV13, the J gene TRBJ2-7; no reliable D call. Trimming pared 0 bases from V and 3 bases from J, leaving 9 bases between. Germline values: CDR1 PRHDT, CDR2 FYEKMQ (reference sequence). The CDR3 spans 14 residues. The CDR3 DNA reads TGTGCCAGCAGCTTAGGCCGAAGCCTCTACGAGCAGTACTTC. Its translation is CASSLGRSLYEQYF.

This clone was observed a handful of times. V is TRBV4-1 and J is TRBJ1-2, with a possible D match to TRBD1 (5 bases). The CDR3 is 13 amino acids. The germline V gene has CDR1 MGHRA and CDR2 YSYEKL. The V end was cut by 4 bases, the J end by 13 bases, with 19 bases between. CDR3 bases: TGCGCCAGCAGCCCCGGAAGCCCAGGGCTCGGCACCTTC. This encodes CASSPGSPGLGTF.

The V and J genes are TRBV5-6 and TRBJ1-1, with D perhaps TRBD1 (5 bases). Between the trimmed V and J ends, which lost 0 bases and 0 bases, there was a span of 9 bases. The CDR3 is made up of 15 amino acids. Germline CDR1 is SGHDT and CDR2 is YYEEEE. This CDR3 is CASSLDRGLNTEAFF. The CDR3 DNA reads TGTGCCAGCAGCTTGGATAGGGGTCTGAACACTGAAGCTTTCTTT.

The chain links TRBV6-6 to TRBJ1-6; TRBD1 agrees at 9 bases. CDR1 and CDR2 from the germline V gene are MNHNY and SVGAGI (reference sequence). The ends lost 7 bases at V and 5 bases at J; junction bases unmatched: 6. There are 15 residues in the CDR3. The CDR3 DNA is TGTGCCAGCATACTACAGGGGGCAGATAATTCACCCCTCCACTTT. It encodes CASILQGADNSPLHF.

On this clone: Other DNA sequences from this sample encode an identical CDR3 as well. The rearrangement uses TRBV5-1 and TRBJ1-5, with D tentatively TRBD1 (6 bases). V was cut by 4 bases and J by 4 bases, with 12 bases left in between. Germline assignment: CDR1 SGHRS and CDR2 YFSETQ. The CDR3 has 14 amino acids. For the CDR3, the DNA is TGCGCCAGCAGCCTTACAGGGAGTAATCAGCCCCAGCATTTT. As protein: CASSLTGSNQPQHF.

This chain connects TRBV29-1 to TRBJ2-2, with D possibly matching TRBD2 (5 bases). Germline CDR1 SQVTM, CDR2 ANQGSEA. Trimming took 5 bases from V and 0 from J, leaving 13 bases between them. This CDR3 spans 15 amino acids. The CDR3 loop reads CSVRLGLANTGELFF. DNA for the CDR3: TGCAGCGTTCGTCTTGGACTCGCGAACACCGGGGAGCTGTTTTTT.

This sequence joins TRBV4-3 and TRBJ2-1; 9 bases agree with TRBD2. V dropped 5 bases and J dropped 4; count of bases not matched to a gene: 6. Germline CDR1 is LGHNA and CDR2 is YSLEER. There are 15 residues in the CDR3. DNA for the CDR3: TGCGCCAGCAGCACTTTAGCGGGAGCGTACAATGAGCAGTTCTTC. Translation gives CASSTLAGAYNEQFF.

This sequence joins TRBV30 and TRBJ1-5; maybe TRBD1 (6 bases). The CDR3 runs to 14 residues. CDR1 GTSNPN and CDR2 SVGIG come from the germline V gene (reference sequence). The ends were cut back, 2 bases at V and 6 bases at J, with 14 bases in the middle. DNA for the CDR3: TGTGCCTGGAGTAGGGGGAGTAATGGTCAGCCCCAGCATTTT. Translating it yields CAWSRGSNGQPQHF.

The rearrangement joins TRBV7-9 to TRBJ2-3; 10 positions agree with TRBD2. The CDR3 extends over 15 amino acids. The ends lost 5 bases at V and 5 bases at J; junction bases unmatched: 7. Germline loops: CDR1 SEHNR, CDR2 FQNEAQ (reference sequence). CDR3 bases: TGTGCCAGCAGCCGGACTAGCGGTGCGGTAGATACGCAGTATTTT. It is translated as CASSRTSGAVDTQYF.

J is TRBJ1-4 and V is TRBV11-2; 7 nucleotides match TRBD1. Per germline, CDR1 SGHAT and CDR2 FQNNGV. This CDR3 spans 15 amino acids. Trimming took 2 bases from V and 4 from J; bases not matched to a gene: 4. CDR3 residues: CASSLLQGINEKLFF. The CDR3 DNA is TGTGCCAGCAGCTTATTACAGGGGATTAATGAAAAACTGTTTTTT.

This chain uses TRBV9 with TRBJ1-2, with 8 bases identical to TRBD1. The CDR3 totals 16 residues. Germline values: CDR1 SGDLS, CDR2 YYNGEE. V shed 3 bases, J shed 1 base, and the junction held 8 bases outside the gene matches. CDR3 residues: CASSGVGQELNYGYTF. CDR3 nucleotide sequence: TGTGCCAGCAGCGGGGTGGGACAGGAACTTAACTATGGCTACACCTTC.

The V gene is TRBV4-1, the J gene TRBJ1-3; 8 bases are shared with TRBD1. The V and J ends lost 1 base and 8 bases, in that order; junction bases with no gene match: 10. The germline V gene has CDR1 MGHRA and CDR2 YSYEKL. The CDR3 spans 16 residues. The CDR3 DNA sequence: TGCGCCAGCAGCCAAGGATCCAACAGGGGGAGGGACACCATATATTTT. It codes for CASSQGSNRGRDTIYF.

The chain employs TRBV12-3 or TRBV12-4 and TRBJ1-2, with D possibly matching TRBD1 (5 bases). V gave up 4 bases and J gave up 6 bases, with 9 bases separating them. The CDR3 runs 12 residues. CDR3 sequence (DNA): TGTGCCAGCAGTTCGACAGAGCATGGCTACACCTTC. Translated: CASSSTEHGYTF.

Concerning this clone itself: This same CDR3 is encoded by further DNA sequences in the sample. The V call is TRBV6-5, the J call TRBJ1-5, with D possibly matching TRBD1 (5 bases). This CDR3 comprises 14 residues. V was cut by 2 bases and J by 1 base, with 6 bases left in between. In germline, CDR1 is MNHEY, CDR2 SVGAGI. CDR3 nucleotide sequence: TGTGCCAGCAGTTACAGGGGAAGCAATCAGCCCCAGCATTTT. This gives the protein CASSYRGSNQPQHF.

Points on this clone: Other DNA sequences within the sample encode an identical CDR3. This rearrangement joins TRBV18 to TRBJ1-4; TRBD1 might be the D (6 bases). Germline-derived CDR1 and CDR2 are KGHSH and LQKENI. Trimming stripped 3 bases from V and 4 bases from J, with 9 bases between. The CDR3 has 14 residues. In nucleotides, the CDR3 is TGTGCCAGCTCACCCGGACAGAATAATGAAAAACTGTTTTTT. Protein product: CASSPGQNNEKLFF.

This rearrangement joins TRBV11-2 to TRBJ1-1; the D gene is possibly TRBD1 (5 bases). V shed 0 bases and J shed 11 bases, with 13 bases lying between them. Germline lookup yields CDR1 SGHAT and CDR2 FQNNGV. This CDR3 contains 13 residues. In nucleotides, the CDR3 is TGTGCCAGCAGCTTAGATTTGGCGGGGCGGGCTTTCTTT. Protein: CASSLDLAGRAFF.

V and J are TRBV6-5 and TRBJ2-3; 9 bases match TRBD2. The CDR3 runs to 14 residues. Germline CDR1 MNHEY, CDR2 SVGAGI. Germline trimming cut 6 bases from V and 5 bases from J; bases unmatched to any gene: 6. The CDR3 loop reads CASSRGLALDTQYF. CDR3 in DNA: TGTGCCAGCAGCCGAGGACTAGCGTTAGATACGCAGTATTTT.